This T cell receptor (beta chain) was recorded in a study of T cell changes during pregnancy in multiple sclerosis (dated by TCRdb to between 2017 and 2020). With respect to the entire study: The study examined how the T cell repertoire changed over the course of pregnancy in women with multiple sclerosis.

The CDR3 holds 16 amino acids from the cysteine to the phenylalanine. The sequence is cut down to CDR3 DNA, 48 bases in frame from base 1. The germline V gene provides CDR1 MDHEN and CDR2 SYDVKM. V loses 2 bases at its end and J loses 3 bases; junction bases beyond the gene matches: 4. The method behind the library was the immunoSEQ multiplex PCR assay. Held by TCRdb, this immuneACCESS table contains in-frame sequences only and omits some clones. Under half of the omission traces to an unresolved V gene where checked; the cause of the rest is unknown. The sample table shows roughly 30,000 clones, and over 75% are seen once. Roughly 6.8% of the sample goes to the ten largest clones. Concerning this clone itself: Its antigen is unknown. Per-base quality was not reported, and no clone a single base away is much larger than it.

The chain is made from TRBV28 and TRBJ2-3, with TRBD1 matching 11 junction bases. The TCR comes from a female donor with multiple sclerosis, enrolled in a pregnancy study. The material was CD8+ T cells from peripheral blood mononuclear cells, obtained after pregnancy. The CDR3 has the sequence CASSLLGQGATDTQYF. The DNA sequence reads TGTGCCAGCAGTTTACTCGGACAGGGGGCGACAGATACGCAGTATTTT. With all but the CDR3 taken from the reference TRBV28 and TRBJ2-3 genes, the full variable domain is: DVKVTQSSRYLVKRTGEKVFLECVQDMDHENMFWYRQDPGLGLRLIYFSYDVKMKEKGDIPEGYSVSREKKERFSLILESASTNQTSMYLCASSLLGQGATDTQYFGPGTRLTVL.